The clone carrying this T cell receptor (beta chain) was seen more than once but under ten times. Its antigen is currently unknown. Data came from immunoSEQ multiplex PCR; TCRdb stores just in-frame clones and leaves some out. The sample holds 32,000 or so clones; around 75% are singletons and the top ten take less than 15%. This record belongs to a study of radiotherapy plus CTLA-4 blockade in lung cancer. The study, taken as a whole, reports: In blood, tumor-derived TCR clones expanded after radiotherapy plus ipilimumab.

J was trimmed by 7 bases and V by 0 bases; bases with no gene match: 6. Germline V gene sequence: CDR1 LGHNA, CDR2 YNFKEQ. The CDR3 loop spans 15 amino acids. Specimen: peripheral blood, collected from a patient treated with radiotherapy plus ipilimumab. The chain recombines TRBV4-2 with TRBJ2-1; 7 nucleotides line up with TRBD1. The receptor's source is a human donor with non-small cell lung cancer that progressed on radiotherapy plus ipilimumab. CDR3 loop: CASSQDRGGLNEQFF. CDR3 DNA sequence: TGTGCCAGCAGCCAAGATCGAGGGGGCCTTAATGAGCAGTTCTTC.